These 16 T cell receptor beta chains originate from one sample sequenced in a study of CD8+ T cells in alopecia areata. Extraction and reverse transcription of RNA yielded cDNA as the sequencing template. Sequencing used immunoSEQ multiplex PCR; TCRdb keeps in-frame clones, though not all of them. The profile shows around 100,000 clones, 55% to 75% of them singletons. Treatment of the sample: oral pan-JAK inhibitor, 5-10 mg twice daily. The sequencing used CD8+ T cells sorted from blood, collected at approximately week 56, from a patient treated with tofacitinib. The receptors were sampled from a human donor with alopecia areata.

This clone was counted between two and nine times. The chain recombines TRBV6-5 with TRBJ1-2, with TRBD1 as a possible D gene (6 bases). Germline V gene sequence: CDR1 MNHEY, CDR2 SVGAGI. V shed 5 bases and J shed 4 bases, with 11 bases lying between them. The CDR3 covers 13 residues. In DNA form, the CDR3 reads TGTGCCAGCAGTCTTGGACAGACCTATGGCTACACCTTC. Protein: CASSLGQTYGYTF.

J is TRBJ2-2 and V is TRBV2; a weak D match, TRBD1 (5 bases). The CDR3 totals 13 residues. CDR1 SNHLY and CDR2 FYNNEI come from the germline V gene. Trimming removed 8 bases from V and 1 base from J, with 8 bases in between. CDR3 sequence reads: CASLGQNTGELFF. CDR3 nucleotide sequence: TGTGCCAGCCTCGGACAGAACACCGGGGAGCTGTTTTTT.

This clone has just a few counts. The V gene is TRBV7-9, the J gene TRBJ2-7; TRBD1 might be the D (5 bases). This CDR3 has 15 amino acids. The V end lost 5 bases, the J end lost 0 bases, and 14 bases lay between the germline ends. Germline lookup yields CDR1 SEHNR and CDR2 FQNEAQ (reference sequence). CDR3 DNA sequence: TGTGCCAGCAGCCCGCTTGGGGCCACCTCCTACGAGCAGTACTTC. This encodes CASSPLGATSYEQYF.

Only one count was recorded for this clone. V and J are TRBV6-5 and TRBJ2-7; 7 bases agree with TRBD2. The CDR3 spans 13 residues. V was clipped by 7 bases and J by 3 bases; unmatched bases: 6. Germline V gene data show CDR1 as MNHEY and CDR2 as SVGAGI. CDR3 DNA: TGTGCCAGCAAGAGCGGGACTTACTACGAGCAGTACTTC. Amino acid sequence: CASKSGTYYEQYF.

The genes are TRBV7-2 and TRBJ1-1, with 8 bases lining up with TRBD1. Trimming at V came to 5 bases and at J to 4 bases, leaving 9 bases not matched to a gene. In germline, CDR1 is SGHTA, CDR2 FQGNSA. The CDR3 has 15 amino acids. The CDR3: CASSLLQGVSTEAFF. CDR3 in DNA: TGTGCCAGCAGCCTCCTACAGGGGGTGAGCACTGAAGCTTTCTTT. Using reference TRBV7-2 and TRBJ1-1 for the parts outside the CDR3, the full variable domain is GAGVSQSPSNKVTEKGKDVELRCDPISGHTALYWYRQSLGQGLEFLIYFQGNSAPDKSGLPSDRFSAERTGGSVSTLTIQRTQQEDSAVYLCASSLLQGVSTEAFFGQGTRLTVV.

This clone turned up a few times. The chain uses TRBV11-2 and TRBJ2-1, with unresolved D. Trimming cost V 1 base and J 15 bases, with 10 bases left between them. Germline V lookup: CDR1 SGHAT, CDR2 FQNNGV. The CDR3 spans 11 residues. For the CDR3, the DNA is TGTGCCAGCAGCTTAGGAATCATGCTGTTCTTC. Protein: CASSLGIMLFF.

The chain joins TRBV2 to TRBJ1-6, with D possibly matching TRBD1 (6 bases). The V end lost 7 bases, the J end lost 4 bases, and 14 bases lay between the germline ends. Germline assignment: CDR1 SNHLY and CDR2 FYNNEI. This CDR3 is 15 amino acids long. For the CDR3, the DNA is TGTGCCAGCAAGGTGGGGGGGGCATATAATTCACCCCTCCACTTT. Amino acids: CASKVGGAYNSPLHF.

The CDR3 spells CASSTQAGTKYGYTF. CDR3 bases: TGTGCCAGTAGTACTCAAGCCGGGACAAAGTATGGCTACACCTTC. The rearrangement links TRBV19 to TRBJ1-2; tentative D call: TRBD1 (6 bases). Per the germline V gene, CDR1 is LNHDA and CDR2 is SQIVND (reference sequence). This CDR3 is built from 15 residues. Between the trimmed V and J ends, which lost 4 bases and 5 bases, there was a span of 17 bases.

This clone was seen more than once but under ten times. The CDR3 here is CASSIAGGQPQHF. The CDR3 region has the DNA TGTGCCAGTAGTATAGCGGGGGGTCAGCCCCAGCATTTT. The rearrangement uses TRBV19 and TRBJ1-5, with a possible D match to TRBD1 (5 bases). The V gene's germline CDR1 is LNHDA and CDR2 SQIVND (reference sequence). Trimming cost V 1 base and J 6 bases, with 7 bases left between them. The CDR3 extends over 13 amino acids.

This chain links TRBV29-1 with TRBJ1-1; maybe TRBD1 (5 bases). The CDR3 sequence is 11 residues long. Trimming shortened V by 6 bases and J by 3 bases, and 8 bases separated the two germline ends. The germline V gene has CDR1 SQVTM and CDR2 ANQGSEA. CDR3 sequence: CSVPGDTEAFF. The CDR3 bases are TGCAGCGTACCGGGGGACACTGAAGCTTTCTTT.

The chain employs TRBV13 and TRBJ1-4, with a weak D call TRBD1 (5 bases). Trimming removed 5 bases at V and 7 bases at J, with 14 bases between. This CDR3 comprises 14 residues. Germline CDR1 PRHDT, CDR2 FYEKMQ (reference sequence). CDR3 sequence reads: CASSPGREGEKLFF. The CDR3 DNA follows: TGTGCCAGCAGCCCGGGACGAGAAGGTGAAAAACTGTTTTTT.

This clone has just a few counts. The rearrangement joins TRBV15 to TRBJ2-3; D is unresolved. Looked up from germline, CDR1 is LNHNV and CDR2 is YYDKDF (reference sequence). Trimming removed 3 bases from V and 1 base from J, with 8 bases in between. This CDR3 has 14 residues. The CDR3 DNA follows: TGTGCCACCAGCAGGGATGGAGGCACAGATACGCAGTATTTT. Protein: CATSRDGGTDTQYF. Together with reference TRBV15 and TRBJ2-3, the CDR3 gives the full variable domain: DAMVIQNPRYQVTQFGKPVTLSCSQTLNHNVMYWYQQKSSQAPKLLFHYYDKDFNNEADTPDNFQSRRPNTSFCFLDIRSPGLGDTAMYLCATSRDGGTDTQYFGPGTRLTVL.

V is TRBV5-1 and J is TRBJ2-7; D could derive from TRBD1 or TRBD2 (5 bases each). Trimming stripped 4 bases from V and 1 base from J, with 9 bases between. This CDR3 has 13 amino acids. Per the germline V gene, CDR1 is SGHRS and CDR2 is YFSETQ. The CDR3 sequence is CASSVGRSYEQYF. The CDR3 bases are TGCGCCAGCAGCGTGGGACGGTCCTACGAGCAGTACTTC.

The gene calls are TRBV27 and TRBJ1-5; 8 positions match TRBD1. The V and J ends lost 7 bases and 5 bases, in that order; junction bases with no gene match: 7. The CDR3 runs to 14 residues. Germline CDR1 and CDR2: MNHEY and SMNVEV (reference sequence). CDR3 region: CASTDRAGDQPQHF. Written as DNA, the CDR3 is TGTGCCAGCACGGACAGGGCCGGCGATCAGCCCCAGCATTTT.

The chain links TRBV6-5 to TRBJ2-5, with TRBD2 identical over 7 bases. J was trimmed by 4 bases and V by 0 bases; bases with no gene match: 5. The CDR3 extends over 15 amino acids. Germline-derived CDR1 and CDR2 are MNHEY and SVGAGI. The CDR3 spells CASSYSLSGLETQYF. CDR3 coding DNA: TGTGCCAGCAGTTACTCCCTTAGCGGGTTAGAGACCCAGTACTTC.

In this sample, this clone turned up a few times. The J gene is TRBJ1-2, the V gene TRBV6-5; D is uncertain. Germline CDR1 MNHEY, CDR2 SVGAGI. The CDR3 has 13 amino acids. V lost 0 bases, J lost 5 bases, and 7 bases lay in between. The CDR3 coding sequence is TGTGCCAGCAGTTACTCGGAACAATATGGCTACACCTTC. Amino acid sequence: CASSYSEQYGYTF.